The 24 T cell receptor beta chains listed next were all sequenced from one sample in a study of blood T cell repertoires in COVID-19. Data came from immunoSEQ multiplex PCR; TCRdb stores just in-frame clones and leaves some out. Altogether 200,000 to 300,000 clones are present, 80% to 90% being singletons, with the ten largest covering roughly 1.6%. Sample: peripheral blood. The receptors here all came from a woman between 40 and 50 years old who had recovered from COVID-19.

The J gene is TRBJ2-7, the V gene TRBV29-1, with D unclear. Trimming took 4 bases from V and 7 from J, leaving 8 bases between them. Per germline, CDR1 SQVTM and CDR2 ANQGSEA. The length of the CDR3 is 10 residues. This chain's CDR3 is CSVGSREQYF. Written as DNA, the CDR3 is TGCAGCGTTGGCTCGAGAGAGCAGTACTTC.

The V and J genes are TRBV5-8 and TRBJ2-5, with D tentatively TRBD1 (6 bases). V was pared by 0 bases and J by 1 base, with 13 bases between. The germline V gene has CDR1 SGHTS and CDR2 YDEGEE. The CDR3 length is 16 residues. In DNA form, the CDR3 reads TGTGCCAGCAGCTTGGGGGACACCTCTTTCCAAGAGACCCAGTACTTC. Translated, it gives CASSLGDTSFQETQYF.

This chain joins TRBV5-1 and TRBJ1-3, with D perhaps TRBD1 (6 bases). The CDR3 is 16 amino acids. Germline-derived CDR1 and CDR2 are SGHRS and YFSETQ. V was cut by 0 bases and J by 4 bases, with 14 bases left in between. The CDR3 DNA reads as TGCGCCAGCAGCTTGGGCACAGGGATGGGAGGAAACACCATATATTTT. It codes for CASSLGTGMGGNTIYF. Full variable domain (missing parts from reference TRBV5-1 and TRBJ1-3): KAGVTQTPRYLIKTRGQQVTLSCSPISGHRSVSWYQQTPGQGLQFLFEYFSETQRNKGNFPGRFSGRQFSNSRSEMNVSTLELGDSALYLCASSLGTGMGGNTIYFGEGSWLTVV.

The chain uses TRBV27 and TRBJ2-3, with 9 bases identical to TRBD1. V was clipped by 5 bases and J by 2 bases; unmatched bases: 11. Germline CDR1 reads MNHEY; CDR2 reads SMNVEV (reference sequence). CDR3 length: 17 residues. As DNA, the CDR3 is TGTGCCAGCAGTACCACTAAGGGACAGGGATACACAGATACGCAGTATTTT. It translates to CASSTTKGQGYTDTQYF.

Comment on this clone: Its ends do not fully match the called genes, so a read error is possible. The V call is TRBV5-4, the J call TRBJ1-2; no reliable D call. Germline assignment: CDR1 SGHNT and CDR2 YYREEE (reference sequence). The CDR3 extends over 13 amino acids. The CDR3, as DNA: TGTGCCAGCAGCCCGACCCCGGGTCCCGGTATGGCCTTC. Translation gives CASSPTPGPGMAF.

The chain combines TRBV21-1 with TRBJ2-1; no check of the table's D call, TRBD1, against the DNA was made. TRBV21-1 is tagged as a pseudogene. There are 18 residues in the CDR3. The CDR3 region has the DNA TGTGCCAGCAGCAGCCCCGCCCGGGACAGGGGTAGGTGGAATGAGCAGTTCTTC. It yields the protein CASSSPARDRGRWNEQFF.

The chain joins TRBV19 to TRBJ2-7, with 7 bases aligning to TRBD1. CDR1 is LNHDA and CDR2 is SQIVND in the germline V gene (reference sequence). Losses at the gene ends were 5 bases for V and 0 bases for J; bases not matched to a gene: 13. This CDR3 region has 17 residues. CDR3 DNA sequence: TGTGCCAGTAGTCCGAGACATTACAGGGGCTTCTCCTACGAGCAGTACTTC. It is translated as CASSPRHYRGFSYEQYF.

In its sample, this clone was seen a few times. The chain joins TRBV10-3 to TRBJ2-5, with D perhaps matching TRBD2 (7 bases). V dropped 2 bases and J dropped 1 base, with 8 bases sitting between them. CDR3 length: 14 residues. Per germline, CDR1 ENHRY and CDR2 SYGVKD. Written as DNA, the CDR3 is TGTGCCATCAGTGAGCGGGGGGCCCAAGAGACCCAGTACTTC. Translating it yields CAISERGAQETQYF.

The rearrangement links TRBV24-1 to TRBJ2-1; 8 nucleotides align to TRBD1. The germline V gene encodes CDR1 KGHDR and CDR2 SFDVKD. This CDR3 contains 15 residues. V lost 10 bases and J lost 9; bases outside the gene matches: 16. The DNA for the CDR3 is TGTGCCACGCAATCAGGGACAGGAGTTAATAGTGAGCAGTTCTTC. Amino acid sequence: CATQSGTGVNSEQFF.

The chain has TRBV7-9 and TRBJ1-4; D remains unclear. Germline CDR1 and CDR2: SEHNR and FQNEAQ (reference sequence). This CDR3 spans 16 amino acids. Trimming shortened V by 5 bases and J by 5 bases, and 18 bases separated the two germline ends. CDR3 sequence reads: CASSHPWADENEKLFF. The CDR3 DNA reads TGTGCCAGCAGCCACCCTTGGGCCGACGAAAATGAAAAACTGTTTTTT.

The rearrangement links TRBV30 to TRBJ1-3; D perhaps matches TRBD1 (5 bases). Germline values: CDR1 GTSNPN, CDR2 SVGIG (reference sequence). The CDR3 has 15 amino acids. The ends were cut back, 4 bases at V and 0 bases at J, with 13 bases in the middle. The CDR3: CAWTGRRSSGNTIYF. DNA for the CDR3: TGTGCCTGGACAGGGCGACGGAGCTCTGGAAACACCATATATTTT. The full variable domain, completed using reference TRBV30 and TRBJ1-3, is SQTIHQWPATLVQPVGSPLSLECTVEGTSNPNLYWYRQAAGRGLQLLFYSVGIGQISSEVPQNLSASRPQDRQFILSSKKLLLSDSGFYLCAWTGRRSSGNTIYFGEGSWLTVV.

The chain uses TRBV7-3 and TRBJ1-6, with 7 bases that match TRBD1. The J segment lost 7 bases and the V segment lost 3 bases, leaving 3 bases of the junction unmatched. CDR1 is SGHTA and CDR2 is FQGTGA in the germline V gene. The CDR3 is 14 amino acids. CDR3 coding DNA: TGTGCCAGCAGCTTGGGACAGTCCAATTCACCCCTCCACTTT. Its protein is CASSLGQSNSPLHF.

The table lists this clone with a count of one. The chain is built from TRBV18 and TRBJ2-5, with 8 bases identical to TRBD1. The V and J ends lost 3 bases and 2 bases, in that order; junction bases with no gene match: 5. Germline values: CDR1 KGHSH, CDR2 LQKENI. The CDR3 is 15 amino acids. The chain's CDR3 is CASSPPTGEQETQYF. The CDR3 DNA follows: TGTGCCAGCTCACCGCCGACAGGGGAACAAGAGACCCAGTACTTC.

Many counts were recorded for this clone. The chain carries TRBV29-1 and TRBJ1-2; D gene unclear. V was trimmed by 6 bases and J by 8 bases, leaving 19 bases between them. CDR1 SQVTM and CDR2 ANQGSEA come from the germline V gene. The CDR3 spans 13 residues. DNA for the CDR3: TGCAGCGTGCGGACTGGCGGGGAGGAGGGCTACACCTTC. Translated, it gives CSVRTGGEEGYTF.

The chain recombines TRBV27 with TRBJ1-4; perhaps TRBD1 as D (5 bases). The V gene's germline CDR1 is MNHEY and CDR2 SMNVEV (reference sequence). The V end lost 6 bases, the J end lost 2 bases, and 22 bases lay between the germline ends. The CDR3 contains 18 residues. The CDR3 loop is CASRPKPGGYGTNEKLFF. The CDR3 DNA follows: TGTGCCAGCAGGCCAAAACCCGGGGGGTATGGGACTAATGAAAAACTGTTTTTT.

The rearrangement uses TRBV25-1 and TRBJ1-1; no clear D gene. The V end lost 0 bases, the J end lost 5 bases, and 10 bases lay between the germline ends. In germline, CDR1 is MGHDK, CDR2 SYGVNS. This CDR3 is built from 14 residues. Here the CDR3 reads CASSEYSEGTEAFF. The CDR3 DNA is TGTGCCAGCAGTGAATATTCGGAGGGTACTGAAGCTTTCTTT. Complete variable domain (other parts from reference TRBV25-1 and TRBJ1-1): EADIYQTPRYLVIGTGKKITLECSQTMGHDKMYWYQQDPGMELHLIHYSYGVNSTEKGDLSSESTVSRIRTEHFPLTLESARPSHTSQYLCASSEYSEGTEAFFGQGTRLTVV.

The chain is built from TRBV3-1 (or the pseudogene TRBV3-2) and TRBJ1-1; 12 positions match TRBD1. The junction had 9 bases not matched to a gene; V was cut back by 2 bases and J by 11 bases. The germline gives CDR1 LGHDT, CDR2 YNNKEL (reference sequence). This CDR3 region has 15 residues. The CDR3 protein is CASSQLGTGGIGAFF. The CDR3 region has the DNA TGTGCCAGCAGCCAATTAGGGACAGGGGGCATTGGGGCTTTCTTT.

This sequence joins TRBV5-1 and TRBJ2-7; 7 nucleotides agree with TRBD1. The V gene end was trimmed by 3 bases and the J gene end by 0 bases; junction bases not matched to a gene: 6. Germline V lookup: CDR1 SGHRS, CDR2 YFSETQ. The CDR3 length is 15 residues. The CDR3 loop reads CASSWSGTVSYEQYF. CDR3 DNA: TGCGCCAGCAGCTGGTCCGGGACAGTCTCCTACGAGCAGTACTTC.

This chain links TRBV4-3 with TRBJ1-6; the match to TRBD1 covers 8 bases. The V gene's germline CDR1 is LGHNA and CDR2 YSLEER. This CDR3 contains 17 residues. With 0 bases clipped from V and 5 bases from J, the junction kept 6 bases outside the gene matches. The CDR3 DNA is TGCGCCAGCAGCCAAGAAGTTAGGACAGGGAATAATTCACCCCTCCACTTT. Translating it yields CASSQEVRTGNNSPLHF.

The table lists this clone with a few counts. Other nucleotide sequences in the sample specify the same CDR3. This chain links TRBV7-8 with TRBJ1-2, with no clear D. CDR1 SGHVS and CDR2 FQNEAQ come from the germline V gene. The CDR3 is 13 amino acids. With 5 bases removed from V and 0 bases from J, the gap between germline ends came to 7 bases. CDR3 in DNA: TGTGCCAGCAGCCTGGACTCTAACTATGGCTACACCTTC. Its translation is CASSLDSNYGYTF.

The rearrangement uses TRBV19 and TRBJ1-2; a weak D match, TRBD1 (5 bases). V lost 6 bases and J 2 bases, leaving 19 bases between the germline ends. Germline assignment: CDR1 LNHDA and CDR2 SQIVND (reference sequence). The CDR3 contains 16 residues. CDR3 residues: CASSPKNRRQNYGYTF. The CDR3 DNA follows: TGTGCCAGTAGCCCTAAAAACAGGAGACAGAACTATGGCTACACCTTC.

The genes are TRBV5-6 and TRBJ2-7; 7 nucleotides align to TRBD1. V lost 0 bases, J lost 9 bases, and 9 bases stayed unmatched. This CDR3 contains 14 residues. Germline assignment: CDR1 SGHDT and CDR2 YYEEEE. The DNA for the CDR3 is TGTGCCAGCAGCTTGGGTGACAGGGTTGGAGGGCAGTACTTC. Translation gives CASSLGDRVGGQYF.

This chain joins TRBV6-5 and TRBJ1-6; TRBD1 might be the D (5 bases). The germline V gene has CDR1 MNHEY and CDR2 SVGAGI. The V and J ends lost 0 bases and 6 bases respectively, with 12 bases between them. The CDR3 is 16 amino acids. The CDR3 coding sequence is TGTGCCAGCAGTTACTCAGGGGCGGCCATTAATTCACCCCTCCACTTT. Its translation: CASSYSGAAINSPLHF.

V is TRBV28 and J is TRBJ1-4; 10 nucleotides align to TRBD1. This CDR3 region has 15 residues. V dropped 5 bases and J dropped 7; count of bases not matched to a gene: 7. Germline-derived CDR1 and CDR2 are MDHEN and SYDVKM. In nucleotides, the CDR3 is TGTGCCAGCAGTACCCCCGGGACAGGGGCTGAAAAACTGTTTTTT. This translates into CASSTPGTGAEKLFF.